Sequencing of this T cell receptor (beta chain) was carried out in a study of shared clonotypes between healthy human individuals. Background on the study: Plates per donor: three CD4 naive, three CD4 memory, two CD8 naive, one CD8 memory.

CD8 cells regarded as naive lacked CD45RO, were positively chosen for CCR7, and omitted terminally differentiated effector memory CD45RA+ cells. Here immunoSEQ multiplex PCR was the method, and the copy in TCRdb shows in-frame clones only, minus some. The sample holds roughly 2.1 million clones; roughly 91% are singletons and the top ten take more than 1.5%. The germline CDR1 and CDR2 sequences are MDHEN and SYDVKM. The CDR3 length is 21 residues. Germline trimming cut 6 bases from V and 4 bases from J; bases unmatched to any gene: 25. This chain connects TRBV28 to TRBJ1-5, with TRBD1 matching over 9 bases. The specimen sequenced was naive CD8+ T cells from PBMCs. The origin of this receptor is a man aged 18 to 35 in good health. Some clones in this sample may be carry-over from other donors' samples. The CDR3 region has the DNA TGTGCCAGCAGCTACGGACAGGGGACAAACAACTTCGACTACAGGAATCAGCCCCAGCATTTT. Translated: CASSYGQGTNNFDYRNQPQHF.